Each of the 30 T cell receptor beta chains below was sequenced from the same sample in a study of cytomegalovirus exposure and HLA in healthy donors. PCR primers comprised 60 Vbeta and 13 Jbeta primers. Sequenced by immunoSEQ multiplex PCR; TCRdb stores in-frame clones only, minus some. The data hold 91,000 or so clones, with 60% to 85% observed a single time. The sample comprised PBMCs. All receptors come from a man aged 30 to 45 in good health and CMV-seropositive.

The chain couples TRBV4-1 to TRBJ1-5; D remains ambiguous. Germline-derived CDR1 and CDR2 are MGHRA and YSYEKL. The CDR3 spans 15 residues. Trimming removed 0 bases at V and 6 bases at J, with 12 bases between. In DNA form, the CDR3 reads TGCGCCAGCAGCCAAGACGGGCGGGTGGGTCAGCCCCAGCATTTT. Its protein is CASSQDGRVGQPQHF.

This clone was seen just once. Here the CDR3 reads CASRHPTGNTEAFF. The CDR3 DNA reads TGTGCCAGTAGACACCCTACAGGGAACACTGAAGCTTTCTTT. V is TRBV19 and J is TRBJ1-1, with D tentatively TRBD1 (5 bases). V shed 6 bases and J shed 1 base, with 12 bases lying between them. This CDR3 has 14 amino acids. Germline assignment: CDR1 LNHDA and CDR2 SQIVND (reference sequence).

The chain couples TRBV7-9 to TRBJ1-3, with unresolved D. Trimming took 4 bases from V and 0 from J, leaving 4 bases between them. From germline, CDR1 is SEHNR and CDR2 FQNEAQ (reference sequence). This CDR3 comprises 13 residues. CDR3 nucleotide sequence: TGTGCCAGCAGCTATAACTCTGGAAACACCATATATTTT. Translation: CASSYNSGNTIYF.

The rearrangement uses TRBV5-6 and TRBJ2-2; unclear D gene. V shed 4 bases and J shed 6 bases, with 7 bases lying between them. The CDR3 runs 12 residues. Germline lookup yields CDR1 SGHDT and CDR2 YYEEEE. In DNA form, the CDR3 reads TGTGCCAGCAGCCCTTTTCCCGGGGAGCTGTTTTTT. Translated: CASSPFPGELFF.

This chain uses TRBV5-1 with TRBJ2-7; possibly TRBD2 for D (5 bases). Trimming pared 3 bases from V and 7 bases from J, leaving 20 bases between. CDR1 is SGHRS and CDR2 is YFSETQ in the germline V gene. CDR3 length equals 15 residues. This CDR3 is CASSWGDDRPREQYV. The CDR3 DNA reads TGCGCCAGCAGCTGGGGAGACGATCGACCGAGGGAGCAGTACGTC.

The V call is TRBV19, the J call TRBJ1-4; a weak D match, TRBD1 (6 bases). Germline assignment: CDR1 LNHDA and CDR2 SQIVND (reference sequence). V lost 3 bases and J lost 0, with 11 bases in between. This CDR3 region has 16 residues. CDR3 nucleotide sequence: TGTGCCAGTAGTATTTGGCCAGGGGCAACTAATGAAAAACTGTTTTTT. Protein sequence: CASSIWPGATNEKLFF.

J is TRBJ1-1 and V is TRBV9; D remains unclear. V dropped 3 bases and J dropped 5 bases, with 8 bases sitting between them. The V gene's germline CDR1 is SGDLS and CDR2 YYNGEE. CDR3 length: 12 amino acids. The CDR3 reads CASSAGETEAFF. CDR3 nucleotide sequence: TGTGCCAGCAGCGCCGGGGAAACTGAAGCTTTCTTT. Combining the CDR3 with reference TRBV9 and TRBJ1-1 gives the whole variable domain DSGVTQTPKHLITATGQRVTLRCSPRSGDLSVYWYQQSLDQGLQFLIQYYNGEERAKGNILERFSAQQFPDLHSELNLSSLELGDSALYFCASSAGETEAFFGQGTRLTVV.

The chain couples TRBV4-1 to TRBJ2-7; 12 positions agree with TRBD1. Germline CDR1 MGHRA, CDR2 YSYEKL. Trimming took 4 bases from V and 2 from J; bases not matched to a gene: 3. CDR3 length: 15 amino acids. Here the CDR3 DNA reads TGCGCCAGCAGCCTACGGGACAGGGGGCCCTACGAGCAGTACTTC. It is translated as CASSLRDRGPYEQYF.

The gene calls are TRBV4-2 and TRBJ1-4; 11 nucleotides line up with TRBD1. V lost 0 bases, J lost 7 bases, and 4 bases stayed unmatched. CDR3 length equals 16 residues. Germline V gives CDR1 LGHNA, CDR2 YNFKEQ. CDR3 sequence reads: CASSQETGTGGEKLFF. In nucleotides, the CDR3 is TGTGCCAGCAGCCAAGAGACCGGGACAGGGGGTGAAAAACTGTTTTTT.

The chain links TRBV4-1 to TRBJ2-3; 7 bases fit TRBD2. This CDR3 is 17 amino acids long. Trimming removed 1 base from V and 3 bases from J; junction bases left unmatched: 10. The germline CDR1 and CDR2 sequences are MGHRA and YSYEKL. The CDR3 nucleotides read TGCGCCAGCAGCCAAGTGCCCGCGCAGGGAGGGACAGATACGCAGTATTTT. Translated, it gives CASSQVPAQGGTDTQYF.

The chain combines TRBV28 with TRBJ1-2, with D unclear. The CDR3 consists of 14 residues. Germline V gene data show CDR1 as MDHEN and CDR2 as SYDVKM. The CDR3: CLTNTIGPNYGYTF. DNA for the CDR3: TGTCTTACAAATACCATTGGGCCTAACTATGGCTACACCTTC.

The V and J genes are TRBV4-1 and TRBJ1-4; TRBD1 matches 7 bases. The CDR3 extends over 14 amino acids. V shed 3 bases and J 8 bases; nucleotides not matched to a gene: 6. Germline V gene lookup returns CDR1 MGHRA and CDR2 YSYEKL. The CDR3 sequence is CASSQRQGEEKLFF. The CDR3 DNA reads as TGCGCCAGCAGCCAGAGACAGGGAGAGGAAAAACTGTTTTTT.

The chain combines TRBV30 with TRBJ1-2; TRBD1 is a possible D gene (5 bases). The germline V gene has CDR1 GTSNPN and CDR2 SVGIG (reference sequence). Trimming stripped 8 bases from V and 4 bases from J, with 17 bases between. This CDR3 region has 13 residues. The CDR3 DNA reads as TGTGCCCGGACATTTCCCGGGTCCTATGGCTACACCTTC. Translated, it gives CARTFPGSYGYTF.

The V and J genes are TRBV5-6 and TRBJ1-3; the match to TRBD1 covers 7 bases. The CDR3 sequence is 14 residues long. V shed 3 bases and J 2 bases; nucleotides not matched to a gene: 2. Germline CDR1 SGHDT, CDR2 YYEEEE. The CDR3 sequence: CASSSGQPGNTIYF. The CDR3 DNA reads TGTGCCAGCAGCTCGGGACAGCCTGGAAACACCATATATTTT.

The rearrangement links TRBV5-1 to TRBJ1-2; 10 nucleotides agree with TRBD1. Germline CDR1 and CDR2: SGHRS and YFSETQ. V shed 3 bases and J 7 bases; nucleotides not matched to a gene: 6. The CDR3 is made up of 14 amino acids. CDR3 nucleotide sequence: TGCGCCAGCAGCTCGGGACAGGGGTCGTCTGGCTACACCTTC. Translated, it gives CASSSGQGSSGYTF. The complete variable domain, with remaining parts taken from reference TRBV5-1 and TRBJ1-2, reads KAGVTQTPRYLIKTRGQQVTLSCSPISGHRSVSWYQQTPGQGLQFLFEYFSETQRNKGNFPGRFSGRQFSNSRSEMNVSTLELGDSALYLCASSSGQGSSGYTFGSGTRLTVV.

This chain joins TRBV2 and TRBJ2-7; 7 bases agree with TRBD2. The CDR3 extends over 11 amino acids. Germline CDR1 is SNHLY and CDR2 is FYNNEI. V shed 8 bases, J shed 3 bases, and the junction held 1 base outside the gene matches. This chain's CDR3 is CASGGDYEQYF. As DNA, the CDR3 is TGTGCCAGCGGGGGGGACTACGAGCAGTACTTC.

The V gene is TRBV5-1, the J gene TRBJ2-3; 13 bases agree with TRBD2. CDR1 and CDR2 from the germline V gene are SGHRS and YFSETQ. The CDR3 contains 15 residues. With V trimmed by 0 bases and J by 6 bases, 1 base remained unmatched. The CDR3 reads CASSLGLAGGDTQYF. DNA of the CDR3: TGCGCCAGCAGCTTGGGACTAGCGGGGGGCGATACGCAGTATTTT.

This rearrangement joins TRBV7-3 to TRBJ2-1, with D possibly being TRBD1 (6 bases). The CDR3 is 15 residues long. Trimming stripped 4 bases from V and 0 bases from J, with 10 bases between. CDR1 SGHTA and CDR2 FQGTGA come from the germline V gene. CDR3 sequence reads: CASSSPGDSYNEQFF. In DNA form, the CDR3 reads TGTGCCAGCAGCTCCCCAGGGGACTCCTACAATGAGCAGTTCTTC.

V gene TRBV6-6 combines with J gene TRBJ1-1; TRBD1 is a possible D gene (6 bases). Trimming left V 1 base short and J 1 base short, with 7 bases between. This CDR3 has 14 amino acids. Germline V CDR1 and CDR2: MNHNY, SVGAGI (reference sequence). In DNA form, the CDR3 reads TGTGCCAGCAGTTACTTACAGGGGAACACTGAAGCTTTCTTT. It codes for CASSYLQGNTEAFF.

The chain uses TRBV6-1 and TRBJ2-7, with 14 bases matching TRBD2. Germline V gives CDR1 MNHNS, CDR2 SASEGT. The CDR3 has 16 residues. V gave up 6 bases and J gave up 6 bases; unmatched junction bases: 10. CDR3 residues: CASSETSGTSGGEQYF. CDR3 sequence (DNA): TGTGCCAGCAGCGAAACCTCAGGGACTAGCGGGGGCGAGCAGTACTTC.

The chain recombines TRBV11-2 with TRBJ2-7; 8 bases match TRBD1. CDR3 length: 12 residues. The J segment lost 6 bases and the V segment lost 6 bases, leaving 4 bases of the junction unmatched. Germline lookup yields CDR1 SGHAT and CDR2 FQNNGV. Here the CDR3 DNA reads TGTGCCAGCAGTCCAACAGGGGGCGAGCAGTACTTC. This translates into CASSPTGGEQYF. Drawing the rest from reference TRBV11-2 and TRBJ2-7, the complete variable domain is EAGVAQSPRYKIIEKRQSVAFWCNPISGHATLYWYQQILGQGPKLLIQFQNNGVVDDSQLPKDRFSAERLKGVDSTLKIQPAKLEDSAVYLCASSPTGGEQYFGPGTRLTVT.

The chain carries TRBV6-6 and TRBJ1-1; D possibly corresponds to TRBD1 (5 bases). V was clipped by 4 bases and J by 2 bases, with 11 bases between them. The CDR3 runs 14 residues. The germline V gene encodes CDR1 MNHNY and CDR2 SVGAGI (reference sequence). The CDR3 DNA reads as TGTGCCAGCAGTTCCTCGGGGGGAAACACTGAAGCTTTCTTT. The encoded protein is CASSSSGGNTEAFF.

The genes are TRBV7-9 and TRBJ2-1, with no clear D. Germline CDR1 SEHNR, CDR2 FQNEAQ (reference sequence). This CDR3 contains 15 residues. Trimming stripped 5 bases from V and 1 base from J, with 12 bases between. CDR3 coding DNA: TGTGCCAGCAGCCCCCGTCAGGATTCCTACAATGAGCAGTTCTTC. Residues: CASSPRQDSYNEQFF.

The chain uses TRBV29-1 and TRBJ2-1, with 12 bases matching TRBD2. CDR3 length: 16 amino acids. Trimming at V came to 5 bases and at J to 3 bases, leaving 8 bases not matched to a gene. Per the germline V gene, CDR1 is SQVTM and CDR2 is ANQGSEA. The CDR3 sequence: CSVKRLAGVDYNEQFF. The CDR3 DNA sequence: TGCAGCGTTAAACGACTAGCGGGAGTTGACTACAATGAGCAGTTCTTC.

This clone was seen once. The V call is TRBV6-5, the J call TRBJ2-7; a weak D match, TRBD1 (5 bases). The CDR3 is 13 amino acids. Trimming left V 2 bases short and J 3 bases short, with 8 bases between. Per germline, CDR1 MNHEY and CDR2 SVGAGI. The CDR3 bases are TGTGCCAGCAGTTACGACAGCCACTACGAGCAGTACTTC. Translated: CASSYDSHYEQYF.

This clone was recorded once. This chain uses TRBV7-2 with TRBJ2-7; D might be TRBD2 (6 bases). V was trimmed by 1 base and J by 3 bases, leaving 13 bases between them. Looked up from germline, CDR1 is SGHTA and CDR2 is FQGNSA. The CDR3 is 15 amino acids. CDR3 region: CASSLGIGGYYEQYF. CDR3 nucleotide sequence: TGTGCCAGCAGCTTAGGGATAGGAGGGTACTACGAGCAGTACTTC.

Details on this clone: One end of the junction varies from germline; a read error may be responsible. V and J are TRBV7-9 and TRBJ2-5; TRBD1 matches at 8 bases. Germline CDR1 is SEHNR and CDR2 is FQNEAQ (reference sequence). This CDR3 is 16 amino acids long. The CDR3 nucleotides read TGTTCCAGCAGCTTATCCACCGGGACAGGAGGGGGGACCCAGTACTTC. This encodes CSSSLSTGTGGGTQYF.

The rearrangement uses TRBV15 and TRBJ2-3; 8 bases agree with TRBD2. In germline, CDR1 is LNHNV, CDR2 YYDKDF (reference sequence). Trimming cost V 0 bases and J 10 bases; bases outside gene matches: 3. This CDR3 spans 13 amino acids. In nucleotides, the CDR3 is TGTGCCACCAGCAGAGATGCGGGGGGCGCGCAGTATTTT. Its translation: CATSRDAGGAQYF.

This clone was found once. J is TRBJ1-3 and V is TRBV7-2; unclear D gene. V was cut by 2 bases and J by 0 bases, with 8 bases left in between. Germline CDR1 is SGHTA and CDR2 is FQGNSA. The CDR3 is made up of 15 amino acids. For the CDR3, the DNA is TGTGCCAGCAGCTTAATGTTCTTCTCTGGAAACACCATATATTTT. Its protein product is CASSLMFFSGNTIYF.

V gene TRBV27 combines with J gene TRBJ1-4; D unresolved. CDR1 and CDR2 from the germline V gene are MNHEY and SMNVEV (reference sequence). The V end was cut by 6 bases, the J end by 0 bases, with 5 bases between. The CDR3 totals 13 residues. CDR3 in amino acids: CASRGATNEKLFF. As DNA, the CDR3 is TGTGCCAGCAGGGGAGCAACTAATGAAAAACTGTTTTTT.